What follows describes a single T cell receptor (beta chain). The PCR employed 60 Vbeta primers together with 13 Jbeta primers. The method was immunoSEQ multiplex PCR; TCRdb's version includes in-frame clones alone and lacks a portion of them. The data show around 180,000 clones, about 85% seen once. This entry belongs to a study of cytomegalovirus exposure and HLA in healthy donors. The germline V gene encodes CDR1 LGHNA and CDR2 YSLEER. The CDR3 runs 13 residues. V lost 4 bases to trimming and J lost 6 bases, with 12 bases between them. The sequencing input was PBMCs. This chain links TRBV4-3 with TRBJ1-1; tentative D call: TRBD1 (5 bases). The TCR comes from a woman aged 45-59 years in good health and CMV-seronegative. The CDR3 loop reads CASSRTRGSEAFF. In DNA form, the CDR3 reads TGCGCCAGCAGCCGGACCCGGGGGTCTGAAGCTTTCTTT.